Listed below are T cell receptor beta chains from one sample, sequenced in a study of T cells expressing NK-cell markers. Each CDR3 protein gets one entry in TCRdb, which reprocessed the 5' RACE reads and gives no DNA. The sample's table shows some 280,000 distinct CDR3 sequences. Sequencing was carried out using blood T cells: a sorted CD56 or NKG2C T cell subset, CD4+ or CD8+ T cells, or bulk PBMC T cells (not recorded which). The receptors originated from a man aged 18 to 35 in good health. Each CDR3 is given with its conserved first and last residue.

>TRBV27|TRBJ2-1
CASLSSGKNEQFF
>TRBV19|TRBJ2-7
CASSGQYSYEQYF
>TRBV7-9|TRBJ2-1
CASSFVSGRNNEQFF
>TRBV18|TRBJ2-1
CASSPLRTDNEQFF
>TRBV10-3|TRBJ2-1
CAIRGEGANYNEQFF
>TRBV20-1|TRBJ1-1
CSGSRTVNTEAFF
>TRBV20-1|TRBJ1-1
CSARGGGGSTEAFF
>TRBV29-1|TRBJ2-1
CSVGLTGDNEQFF
>TRBV10-3|TRBJ2-3
CAIRDWVSSDTQYF
>TRBV12-3/TRBV12-4|TRBJ1-5
CASSPWDGNQPQHF
>TRBV15|TRBJ2-1
CATSVHTSGAYNEQFF
>TRBV7-2|TRBJ1-1
CASSLGGSGTEAFF
>TRBV7-2|TRBJ2-1
CASSRQGYEQFF
>TRBV24-1|TRBJ2-1
CATSDGRERFF
>TRBV10-3|TRBJ1-6
CAISGVGDSPLHF
>TRBV4-2|TRBJ2-1
CASSQGPGLAGVIPGNEQFF
>TRBV29-1|TRBJ1-2
CSVDRSPDWGYTF
>TRBV29-1|TRBJ1-1
CSVEGYYTEAFF
>TRBV28|TRBJ2-7
CASRLHRDREYEQYF
>TRBV23-1|TRBJ2-5
CASSHYTFWAVETQYF
>TRBV10-3|TRBJ2-5
CAISFLAGIQTQYF
>TRBV5-1|TRBJ2-3
CASNEAGGVDTQYF
>TRBV18|TRBJ2-3
CASSRRDPRDTQYF
>TRBV10-3|TRBJ2-5
CAISDFKGQLETQYF
>TRBV7-6|TRBJ1-3
CASSQLDPGSRSGNTIYF
>TRBV27|TRBJ2-7
CASSLKSGLYEQYF
>TRBV19|TRBJ2-5
CASSTGGQTQYF
>TRBV10-3|TRBJ2-1
CAISESRTGSYNEQFF
>TRBV2|TRBJ2-3
CAGTWTSGSYTQYF